This is a list of T cell receptor beta chains from one sample in a study of blood T cell repertoires in COVID-19. Profiled with immunoSEQ multiplex PCR; TCRdb holds only in-frame clones, not every one. Here the sample spans fewer than 80,000 clones, around 90% being singletons. The specimen sequenced was peripheral blood. Receptors were obtained from a human donor in a cohort sampled during active COVID-19. The CDR3 runs from the conserved cysteine through the conserved F or W. The D gene is left open where the match is weak. Not every row has a clone size; where given, it reads once, few, many or a size class.

d_call	clone_size	v_call	j_call	cdr3_nt	cdr3_aa
-	-	TRBV4-3	TRBJ2-7	TGCGCCAGCAGCCAAGATCTTCCGGGTGGTGGCTCCTACGAGCAGTACTTC	CASSQDLPGGGSYEQYF
-	-	TRBV2	TRBJ2-2	TGTGCCAGCAGCCGGGACACTAACACCGGGGAGCTGTTTTTT	CASSRDTNTGELFF
TRBD1	-	TRBV6-1	TRBJ2-1	TGTGCCAGCAGCGAAGGGACAGGGACCAATGAGCAGTTCTTC	CASSEGTGTNEQFF
TRBD1	-	TRBV5-1	TRBJ2-7	TGCGCCAGCAGCTTTGAGGGGGCGATCTACGAGCAGTACTTC	CASSFEGAIYEQYF
-	-	TRBV5-6	TRBJ1-2	TGTGCCAGCAGCTATTCCGGGACAAACGGCTACACCTTC	CASSYSGTNGYTF
TRBD2	-	TRBV6-4	TRBJ2-1	TGTGCCAGCAGTGACTCTAGCGGGGAGTACAATGAGCAGTTCTTC	CASSDSSGEYNEQFF
-	once	TRBV11-3	TRBJ2-4	TGTGCCAGCATTCCGAGGGGGAACATTCAGTACTTC	CASIPRGNIQYF
-	-	TRBV6-4	TRBJ1-3	TGTGCCAGCAAACCCACGGGCCTCGGGAATGGAAACACCATATATTTT	CASKPTGLGNGNTIYF
-	few	TRBV30	TRBJ1-5	TGTGCCTGGAACCGCGATAGCAATCAGCCCCAGCATTTT	CAWNRDSNQPQHF
-	few	TRBV12-3/TRBV12-4	TRBJ2-7	TGTGCCAGCAGTCCCGGACAGAACGAGCAGTACTTC	CASSPGQNEQYF
TRBD2	-	TRBV7-2	TRBJ2-5	TGTGCCAGCAGCGCCGCGGGGGGGACCCAGTACTTC	CASSAAGGTQYF
-	-	TRBV7-8	TRBJ1-2	TGTGCCAGCAGCCCAGATACAATTCCCTATGGCTACACCTTC	CASSPDTIPYGYTF
-	-	TRBV11-2	TRBJ2-7	TGTGCCAGCAGCCCTTTAGGGGGTATGCAGTACTTC	CASSPLGGMQYF
TRBD1	-	TRBV10-3	TRBJ1-2	TGTGCCATCAGTACGGACAGGGCAAGCGGCTACACCTTC	CAISTDRASGYTF
-	-	TRBV7-3	TRBJ1-1	TGTGCCAGCAGCCCTTTGGGGGCAGGTAGAGCTTTCTTT	CASSPLGAGRAFF
-	-	TRBV7-9	TRBJ2-5	TGTGCCAGCAGCGTTCTAGACAGCTTGGAGACCCAGTACTTC	CASSVLDSLETQYF
-	-	TRBV10-2	TRBJ2-7	TGCGCCAGCAGTCTACAGGGTGAGTCCTACGAGCAGTACTTC	CASSLQGESYEQYF
-	-	TRBV5-1	TRBJ2-7	TGCGCCAGCAGCTTGGGGGTGGGAGCCAGCTACGAGCAGTACTTC	CASSLGVGASYEQYF
-	few	TRBV4-3	TRBJ2-2	TGCGCCAGCAGCCGATGGAGGGAGACAGGGTATACCGGGGAGCTGTTTTTT	CASSRWRETGYTGELFF
-	-	TRBV4-1	TRBJ2-7	TGCGCCAGCAGCCAAGAGGGGTACTCGGGGTACGAGCAGTACTTC	CASSQEGYSGYEQYF
-	-	TRBV10-3	TRBJ1-5	TGTGCCATCAGCTCACCCGGGTCCGGCCAGCCCCAGCATTTT	CAISSPGSGQPQHF
-	-	TRBV7-3	TRBJ2-1	TGTGCCAGCAGCTCCTACGCAGCGGACTACAATGAGCAGTTCTTC	CASSSYAADYNEQFF
-	-	TRBV28	TRBJ1-1	TGTGCCAGCAGTTTAGCCAGTCTCATGAACACTGAAGCTTTCTTT	CASSLASLMNTEAFF
-	-	TRBV9	TRBJ1-1	TGTGCCAGCAGCGTAGAGGACACTTCAAACACTGAAGCTTTCTTT	CASSVEDTSNTEAFF
-	-	TRBV7-9	TRBJ2-1	TGTGCCAGCAGCCATCAGAGGGTCGGATACAATGAGCAGTTCTTC	CASSHQRVGYNEQFF
TRBD2	-	TRBV11-3	TRBJ2-1	TGTGCCAGCAGCCCTGGGACTAGTAGCTACAATGAGCAGTTCTTC	CASSPGTSSYNEQFF
-	few	TRBV19	TRBJ1-2	TGTGCCAGTAGTGAACAGGGACCCAACTATGGCTACACCTTC	CASSEQGPNYGYTF
TRBD2	-	TRBV5-1	TRBJ2-1	TGCGCCAGCAGCCCCGGGACTAGCGGAATCTCCTACAATGAGCAGTTCTTC	CASSPGTSGISYNEQFF
TRBD2	-	TRBV7-9	TRBJ2-3	TGTGCCAGCAGCTTAGCGATTACTAGCGAGGTAGGAGATACGCAGTATTTT	CASSLAITSEVGDTQYF
-	once	TRBV3-1/TRBV3-2	TRBJ2-1	TGTGCCAGCAGCCAAACCATCGGACAGTACAATGAGCAGTTCTTC	CASSQTIGQYNEQFF
-	-	TRBV12-1	TRBJ2-2	TGTGCCAGCAGCTTTGCCCCCTTTCAACTAGGCTCCGGGGAGCTGTTTTTT	CASSFAPFQLGSGELFF
-	-	TRBV30	TRBJ1-1	TGTGCCTGGAGAGCAGGGCGAGCGACTGAAGCTTTCTTT	CAWRAGRATEAFF
TRBD1	-	TRBV7-3	TRBJ1-6	TGTGCCAGCAGCCCAGCCGGGACAGGAAATTCACCCCTCCACTTT	CASSPAGTGNSPLHF
-	-	TRBV4-3	TRBJ1-6	TGCGCCAGCAGCTTTCAGGGTAAATCACCCCTCCACTTT	CASSFQGKSPLHF
-	-	TRBV19	TRBJ2-7	TGTGCCAGTAGTCCGGGGGTTGCGGGCTACGCCTACGAGCAGTACTTC	CASSPGVAGYAYEQYF
-	-	TRBV5-4	TRBJ2-2	TGTGCCACCTCCGACAGGAGAGCCCTCACCGGGGAGCTGTTTTTT	CATSDRRALTGELFF
-	-	TRBV27	TRBJ2-1	TGTGCCAGCAGTTTATCCAGTTTCTACAATGAGCAGTTCTTC	CASSLSSFYNEQFF
TRBD1	-	TRBV15	TRBJ2-1	TGTGCCACCAGCAGAGATAACCAGGGGGTCGGCAATGAGCAGTTCTTC	CATSRDNQGVGNEQFF
-	-	TRBV28	TRBJ2-1	TGTGCCAGCAATCGACCGGGACTTTCCTCCTACAATGAGCAGTTCTTC	CASNRPGLSSYNEQFF
TRBD1	-	TRBV5-5	TRBJ1-2	TGTGCCAGCAGCTTGAACAGGGGGCTTAACTATGGCTACACCTTC	CASSLNRGLNYGYTF
-	-	TRBV27	TRBJ1-1	TGTGCCAGCAGTTTAGGTCAGGGTTTGGCCACTGAAGCTTTCTTT	CASSLGQGLATEAFF